This TCR beta chain derives from a study of shared T cell receptors in the human thymus. Using immunoSEQ multiplex PCR, the repertoire was profiled, and TCRdb retains in-frame clones only, with some absent. The table shows just under 550,000 clones, with roughly 74% occurring only once. The germline V gene has CDR1 SNHLY and CDR2 FYNNEI. The CDR3 has 14 amino acids. V was trimmed by 2 bases and J by 0 bases, leaving 7 bases between them. Notes on this clone: Other DNA sequences in this specimen translate into the identical CDR3.

These data also formed part of another study, on human thymus T cells.

The gene calls are TRBV2 and TRBJ1-1; D call uncertain. The sequenced sample consisted of thymocytes. This TCR was recovered from a boy younger than two with a congenital heart defect. Here the CDR3 DNA reads TGTGCCAGCAGTGAACGGGAAATGAACACTGAAGCTTTCTTT. As protein: CASSEREMNTEAFF.